This TCR beta chain stems from a study of cytomegalovirus exposure and HLA in healthy donors. Primers included in the PCR were 60 Vbeta and 13 Jbeta primers. Clones were read by immunoSEQ multiplex PCR, and TCRdb kept only the in-frame ones, dropping some. Of over 80,000 clones in the sample, around 85% were seen once. In nominal health when sampled, donors likely had unrecorded immune exposures nonetheless. Whole-study results and caveats: Analyzed later, most CMV-associated TCR beta chains appeared HLA-restricted. Association with HLA alleles at 0.05 false discovery rate was found for 16,951 TCR beta sequences in a later analysis.

The germline gives CDR1 SEHNR, CDR2 FQNEAQ (reference sequence). The CDR3 runs to 14 residues. Trimming left V 2 bases short and J 2 bases short, with 9 bases between. With respect to this clone: The target antigen is unknown.

This chain uses TRBV7-9 with TRBJ1-1; possibly TRBD1 for D (5 bases). The sample comprised PBMCs. The TCR comes from a man between 40 and 49 years old in good health and CMV-seropositive. In DNA, the CDR3 is TGTGCCAGCAGCTTAAACAGGTTAAACACTGAAGCTTTCTTT. This sequence encodes CASSLNRLNTEAFF.